Presented here are 6 T cell receptor beta chains from one specimen sequenced in a study of T cells in Graves' hyperthyroidism and ophthalmopathy. Researchers amplified the TCR beta CDR3 regions from RNA transcripts. Initially, a first-round RT-PCR of the TCR CDR3 employed the HTBI primer set. Via MiXCR, TCRdb re-called the multiplex PCR reads, giving one row per CDR3 protein. The table shows 480,000 or so distinct CDR3 sequences, with 46% occurring only once. The sequenced sample was peripheral blood or thyroid tissue (not recorded which). The origin of the receptors is an adult woman with Graves' disease, either hyperthyroidism or ophthalmopathy (not recorded which).

As for this clonotype: One base away lies a much larger clone, so this may be a sequencing read error. The CDR3 carries no conserved terminal phenylalanine or tryptophan, so it likely arises from a read error. This chain joins TRBV29-1 and TRBJ2-7, with 7 nucleotides matching TRBD2. The CDR3 consists of 11 residues. Germline V gives CDR1 SQVTM, CDR2 ANQGSEA. CDR3 in amino acids: CSASGAYEQYL. The DNA for the CDR3 is TGCAGTGCTAGCGGAGCCTACGAGCAGTACCTC.

The chain joins TRBV7-8 to TRBJ2-7, with 8 bases aligning to TRBD2. With V trimmed by 5 bases and J by 3 bases, 3 bases remained unmatched. CDR3 length: 13 residues. Per germline, CDR1 SGHVS and CDR2 FQNEAQ. The DNA of the CDR3 is TGTGCCAGCAGCGACACTAGCGGCTACGAGCAGTACTTC. This translates into CASSDTSGYEQYF. Combining the CDR3 with reference TRBV7-8 and TRBJ2-7 gives the whole variable domain GAGVSQSPRYKVAKRGQDVALRCDPISGHVSLFWYQQALGQGPEFLTYFQNEAQLDKSGLPSDRFFAERPEGSVSTLKIQRTQQEDSAVYLCASSDTSGYEQYFGPGTRLTVT.

The chain couples TRBV15 to TRBJ2-5; D ambiguous. The V end was cut by 0 bases, the J end by 3 bases, with 8 bases between. The CDR3 is 14 amino acids. Germline CDR1 LNHNV, CDR2 YYDKDF (reference sequence). In nucleotides, the CDR3 is TGTGCCACCAGCAGAGATACGGCAGAAGAGACCCAGTACTTC. As protein: CATSRDTAEETQYF.

The V gene is TRBV25-1, the J gene TRBJ1-2, with 7 positions matching TRBD1. The CDR3 loop spans 15 amino acids. Per germline, CDR1 MGHDK and CDR2 SYGVNS. The V and J ends lost 8 bases and 8 bases, in that order; junction bases with no gene match: 17. As DNA, the CDR3 is TGTGCCAGCCGCCCTGAGGGGGCCCTGGGTAGAGGCTACACCTTC. Amino acids: CASRPEGALGRGYTF.

Many counts were recorded for this clonotype. The chain carries TRBV11-2 and TRBJ2-5; 8 nucleotides match TRBD2. This CDR3 has 16 residues. In germline, CDR1 is SGHAT, CDR2 FQNNGV. The junction had 10 bases not matched to a gene; V was cut back by 6 bases and J by 1 base. CDR3 residues: CASRRVDTSGQETQYF. CDR3 DNA: TGTGCCAGCAGACGAGTTGATACTAGCGGCCAAGAGACCCAGTACTTC.

The chain has TRBV25-1 and TRBJ1-6, with D hard to call. V lost 4 bases to trimming and J lost 7 bases, with 11 bases between them. The germline gives CDR1 MGHDK, CDR2 SYGVNS. This CDR3 region has 14 residues. Here the CDR3 reads CASSGAERNSPLHF. The CDR3 region has the DNA TGTGCCAGCAGTGGTGCGGAGCGGAATTCACCCCTCCACTTT.